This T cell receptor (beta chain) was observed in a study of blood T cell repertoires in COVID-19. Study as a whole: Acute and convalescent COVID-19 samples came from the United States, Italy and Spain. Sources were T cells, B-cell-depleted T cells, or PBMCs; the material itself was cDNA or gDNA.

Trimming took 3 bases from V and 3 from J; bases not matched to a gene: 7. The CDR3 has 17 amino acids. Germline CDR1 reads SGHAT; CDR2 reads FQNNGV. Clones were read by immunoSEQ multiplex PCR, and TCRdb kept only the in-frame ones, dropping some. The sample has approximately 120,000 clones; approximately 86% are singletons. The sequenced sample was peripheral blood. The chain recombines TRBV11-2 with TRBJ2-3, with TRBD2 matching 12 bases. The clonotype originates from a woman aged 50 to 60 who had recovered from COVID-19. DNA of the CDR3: TGTGCCAGCAGCTTCTCTCTAGCGGGAGGGAAAACAGATACGCAGTATTTT. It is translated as CASSFSLAGGKTDTQYF.